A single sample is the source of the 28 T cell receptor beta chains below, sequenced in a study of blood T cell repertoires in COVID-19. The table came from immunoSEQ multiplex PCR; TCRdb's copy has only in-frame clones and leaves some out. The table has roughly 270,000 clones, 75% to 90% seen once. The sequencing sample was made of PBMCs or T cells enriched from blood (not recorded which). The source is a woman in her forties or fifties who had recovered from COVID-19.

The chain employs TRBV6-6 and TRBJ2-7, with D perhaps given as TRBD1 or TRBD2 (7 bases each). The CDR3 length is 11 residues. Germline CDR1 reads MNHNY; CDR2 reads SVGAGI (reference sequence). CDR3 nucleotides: TGTGCAAGCGGGACAGACTACGAGCAGTACTTC. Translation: CASGTDYEQYF.

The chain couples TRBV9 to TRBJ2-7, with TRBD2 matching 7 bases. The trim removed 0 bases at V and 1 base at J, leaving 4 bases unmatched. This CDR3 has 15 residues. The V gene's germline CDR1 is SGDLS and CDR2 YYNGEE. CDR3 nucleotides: TGTGCCAGCAGCGTAGAGGGCGGGAGTTCCTACGAGCAGTACTTC. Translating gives CASSVEGGSSYEQYF.

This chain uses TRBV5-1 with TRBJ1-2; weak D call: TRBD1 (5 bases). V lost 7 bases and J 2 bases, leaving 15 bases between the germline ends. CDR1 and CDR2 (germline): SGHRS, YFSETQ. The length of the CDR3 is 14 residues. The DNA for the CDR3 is TGCGCCAGCGTCTTTACCCCAGGGAACTATGGCTACACCTTC. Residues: CASVFTPGNYGYTF.

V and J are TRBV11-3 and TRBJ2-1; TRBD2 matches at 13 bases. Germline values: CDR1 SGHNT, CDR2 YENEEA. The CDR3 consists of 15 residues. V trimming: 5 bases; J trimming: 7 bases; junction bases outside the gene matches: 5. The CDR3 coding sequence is TGTGCCAGCAGCGCCCGGACTAGCGGGAGTAATGAGCAGTTCTTC. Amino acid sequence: CASSARTSGSNEQFF.

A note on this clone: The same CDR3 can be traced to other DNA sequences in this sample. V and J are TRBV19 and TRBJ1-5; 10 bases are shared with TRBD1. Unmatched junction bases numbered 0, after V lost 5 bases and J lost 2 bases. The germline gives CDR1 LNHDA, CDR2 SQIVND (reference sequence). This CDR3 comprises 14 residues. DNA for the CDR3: TGTGCCAGTAGTGGGACAGGGGGCAATCAGCCCCAGCATTTT. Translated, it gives CASSGTGGNQPQHF.

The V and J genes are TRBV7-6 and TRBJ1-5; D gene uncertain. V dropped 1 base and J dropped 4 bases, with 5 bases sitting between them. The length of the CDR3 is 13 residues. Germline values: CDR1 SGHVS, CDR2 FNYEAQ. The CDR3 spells CASSLVENQPQHF. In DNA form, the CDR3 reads TGTGCCAGCAGCTTAGTAGAGAATCAGCCCCAGCATTTT.

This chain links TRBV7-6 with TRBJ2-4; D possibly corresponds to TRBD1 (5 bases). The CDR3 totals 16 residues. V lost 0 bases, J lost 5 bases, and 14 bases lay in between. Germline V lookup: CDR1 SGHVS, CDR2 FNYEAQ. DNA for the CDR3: TGTGCCAGCAGCTTAGCTCTTGTAGGGGAAGAAAACATTCAGTACTTC. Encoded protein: CASSLALVGEENIQYF.

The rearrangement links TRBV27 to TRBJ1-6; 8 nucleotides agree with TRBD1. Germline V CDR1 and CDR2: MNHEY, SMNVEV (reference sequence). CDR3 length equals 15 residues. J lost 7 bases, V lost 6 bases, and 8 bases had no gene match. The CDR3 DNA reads TGTGCCAGCAGACCGCGGGGGACAGGAAATTCACCCCTCCACTTT. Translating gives CASRPRGTGNSPLHF.

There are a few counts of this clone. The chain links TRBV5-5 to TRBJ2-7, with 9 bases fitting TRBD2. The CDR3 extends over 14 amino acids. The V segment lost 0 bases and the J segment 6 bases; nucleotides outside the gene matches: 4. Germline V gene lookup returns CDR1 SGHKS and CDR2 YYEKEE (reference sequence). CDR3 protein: CASSLVAGVGEQYF. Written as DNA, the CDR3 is TGTGCCAGCAGCTTGGTAGCGGGAGTTGGCGAGCAGTACTTC.

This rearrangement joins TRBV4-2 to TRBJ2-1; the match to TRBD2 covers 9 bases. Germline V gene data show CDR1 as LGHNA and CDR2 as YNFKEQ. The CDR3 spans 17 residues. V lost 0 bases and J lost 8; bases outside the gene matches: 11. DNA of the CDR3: TGTGCCAGCAGCCAAGATGTACCTAGCGGGACGGTTTATGAGCAGTTCTTC. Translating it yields CASSQDVPSGTVYEQFF.

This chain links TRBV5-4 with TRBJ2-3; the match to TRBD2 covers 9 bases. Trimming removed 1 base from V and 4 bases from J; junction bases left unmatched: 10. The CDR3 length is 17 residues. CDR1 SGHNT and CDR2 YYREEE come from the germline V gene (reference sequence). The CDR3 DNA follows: TGTGCCAGCAGCTTGAGGAGCGGGGGGTCGATTGCAGATACGCAGTATTTT. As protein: CASSLRSGGSIADTQYF.

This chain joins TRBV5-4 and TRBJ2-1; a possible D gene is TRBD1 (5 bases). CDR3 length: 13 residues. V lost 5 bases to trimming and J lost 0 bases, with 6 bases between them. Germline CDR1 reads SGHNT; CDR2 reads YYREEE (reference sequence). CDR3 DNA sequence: TGTGCCAGCAGTGACAGCTCCTACAATGAGCAGTTCTTC. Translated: CASSDSSYNEQFF.

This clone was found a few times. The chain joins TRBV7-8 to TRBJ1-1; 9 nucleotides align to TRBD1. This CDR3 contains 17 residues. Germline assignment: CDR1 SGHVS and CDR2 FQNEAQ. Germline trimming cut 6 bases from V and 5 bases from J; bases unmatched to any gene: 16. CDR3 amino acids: CASSQGGSRQGGTEAFF. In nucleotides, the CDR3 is TGTGCCAGCAGTCAAGGAGGTTCCCGACAGGGGGGAACTGAAGCTTTCTTT.

The CDR3 nucleotides are TGCGCCAGCAGCACACGGAAGTCCGGGACGGGAGATGAAAAACTGTTTTTT. Protein: CASSTRKSGTGDEKLFF. V and J are TRBV4-1 and TRBJ1-4; a possible D gene is TRBD1 (5 bases). The germline CDR1 and CDR2 sequences are MGHRA and YSYEKL. The CDR3 sequence is 17 residues long. The V end was cut by 5 bases, the J end by 6 bases, with 22 bases between.

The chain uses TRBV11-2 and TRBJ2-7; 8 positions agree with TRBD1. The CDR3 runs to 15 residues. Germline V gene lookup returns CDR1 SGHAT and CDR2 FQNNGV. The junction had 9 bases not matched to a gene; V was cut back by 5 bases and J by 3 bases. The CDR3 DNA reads TGTGCCAGCAGCAATATCCGCGACAGGGGCTACGAGCAGTACTTC. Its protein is CASSNIRDRGYEQYF.

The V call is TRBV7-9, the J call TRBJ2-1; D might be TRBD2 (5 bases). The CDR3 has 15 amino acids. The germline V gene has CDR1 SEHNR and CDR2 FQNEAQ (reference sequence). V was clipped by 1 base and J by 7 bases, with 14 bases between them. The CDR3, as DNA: TGTGCCAGCAGCTTAGGCGGGCCCTCGAGGAATGAGCAGTTCTTC. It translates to CASSLGGPSRNEQFF.

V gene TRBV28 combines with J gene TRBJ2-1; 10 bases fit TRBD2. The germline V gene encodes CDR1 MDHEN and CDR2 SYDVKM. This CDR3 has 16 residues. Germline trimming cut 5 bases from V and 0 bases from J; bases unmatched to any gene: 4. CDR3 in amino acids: CASSNLAGVSYNEQFF. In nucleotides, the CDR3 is TGTGCCAGCAGTAACCTAGCGGGGGTCTCCTACAATGAGCAGTTCTTC. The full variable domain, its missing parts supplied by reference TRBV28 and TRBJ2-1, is DVKVTQSSRYLVKRTGEKVFLECVQDMDHENMFWYRQDPGLGLRLIYFSYDVKMKEKGDIPEGYSVSREKKERFSLILESASTNQTSMYLCASSNLAGVSYNEQFFGPGTRLTVL.

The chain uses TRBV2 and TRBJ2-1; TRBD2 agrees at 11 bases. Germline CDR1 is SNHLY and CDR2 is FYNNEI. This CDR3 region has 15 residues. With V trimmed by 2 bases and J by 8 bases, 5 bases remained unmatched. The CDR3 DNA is TGTGCCAGCAGTGAACGGGCTAGCGGGGGGCATGAGCAGTTCTTC. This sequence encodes CASSERASGGHEQFF. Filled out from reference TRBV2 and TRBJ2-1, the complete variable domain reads EPEVTQTPSHQVTQMGQEVILRCVPISNHLYFYWYRQILGQKVEFLVSFYNNEISEKSEIFDDQFSVERPDGSNFTLKIRSTKLEDSAMYFCASSERASGGHEQFFGPGTRLTVL.

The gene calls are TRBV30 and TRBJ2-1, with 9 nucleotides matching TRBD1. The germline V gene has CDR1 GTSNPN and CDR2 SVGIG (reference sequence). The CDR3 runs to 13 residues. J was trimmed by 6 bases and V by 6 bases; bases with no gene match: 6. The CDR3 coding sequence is TGTGCCTGTACGGGGACAGGGCGCAATGAGCAGTTCTTC. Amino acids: CACTGTGRNEQFF.

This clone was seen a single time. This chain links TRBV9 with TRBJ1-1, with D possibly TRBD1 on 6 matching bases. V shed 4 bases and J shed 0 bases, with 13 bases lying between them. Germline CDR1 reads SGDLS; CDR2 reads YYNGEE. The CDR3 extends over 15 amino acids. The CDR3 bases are TGTGCCAGCAGCATCTCGGGACAAATGAACACTGAAGCTTTCTTT. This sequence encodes CASSISGQMNTEAFF.

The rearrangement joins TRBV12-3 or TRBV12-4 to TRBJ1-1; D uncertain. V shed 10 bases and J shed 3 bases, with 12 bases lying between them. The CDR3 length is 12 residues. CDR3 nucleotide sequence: TGTGCCATCCGGCGGAGCTACACTGAAGCTTTCTTT. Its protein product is CAIRRSYTEAFF.

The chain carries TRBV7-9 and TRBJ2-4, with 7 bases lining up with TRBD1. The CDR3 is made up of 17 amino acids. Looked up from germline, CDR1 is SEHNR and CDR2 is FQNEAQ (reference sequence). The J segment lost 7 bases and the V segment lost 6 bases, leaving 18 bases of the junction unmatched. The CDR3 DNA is TGTGCCAGCAGTTACCACCGGACAGGTTGGAAAGGGAACATTCAGTACTTC. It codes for CASSYHRTGWKGNIQYF.

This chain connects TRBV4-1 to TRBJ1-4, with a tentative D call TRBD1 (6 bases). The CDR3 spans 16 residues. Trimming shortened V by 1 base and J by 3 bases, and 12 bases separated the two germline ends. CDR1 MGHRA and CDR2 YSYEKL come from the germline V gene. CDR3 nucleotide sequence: TGCGCCAGCAGCCAAGCAGGACAGCGAGCTAATGAAAAACTGTTTTTT. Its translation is CASSQAGQRANEKLFF.

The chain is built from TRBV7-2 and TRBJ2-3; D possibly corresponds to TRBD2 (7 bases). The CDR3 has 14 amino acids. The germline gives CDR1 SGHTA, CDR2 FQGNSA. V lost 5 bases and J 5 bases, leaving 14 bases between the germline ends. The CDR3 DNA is TGTGCCAGCAGCATAACAGGGAGGGAAGATACGCAGTATTTT. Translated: CASSITGREDTQYF. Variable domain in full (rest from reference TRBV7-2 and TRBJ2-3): GAGVSQSPSNKVTEKGKDVELRCDPISGHTALYWYRQSLGQGLEFLIYFQGNSAPDKSGLPSDRFSAERTGGSVSTLTIQRTQQEDSAVYLCASSITGREDTQYFGPGTRLTVL.

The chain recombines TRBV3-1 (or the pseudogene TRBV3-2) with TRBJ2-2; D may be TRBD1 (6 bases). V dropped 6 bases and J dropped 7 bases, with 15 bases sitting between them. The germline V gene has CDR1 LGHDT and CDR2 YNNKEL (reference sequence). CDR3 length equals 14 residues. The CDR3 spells CASRPLAGVGELFF. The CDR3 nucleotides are TGTGCCAGCAGGCCCTTGGCAGGGGTCGGGGAGCTGTTTTTT.

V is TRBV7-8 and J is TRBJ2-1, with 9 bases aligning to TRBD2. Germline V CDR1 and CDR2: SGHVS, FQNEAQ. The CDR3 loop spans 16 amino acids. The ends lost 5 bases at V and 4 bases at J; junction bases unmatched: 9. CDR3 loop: CASSLLRGRAYNEQFF. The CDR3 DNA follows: TGTGCCAGCAGCCTTCTGCGCGGGAGGGCGTACAATGAGCAGTTCTTC.

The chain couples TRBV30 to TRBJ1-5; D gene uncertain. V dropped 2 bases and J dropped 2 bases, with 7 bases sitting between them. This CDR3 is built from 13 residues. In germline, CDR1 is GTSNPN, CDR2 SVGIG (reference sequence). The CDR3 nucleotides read TGTGCCTGGAGTCACGGTGGCAATCAGCCCCAGCATTTT. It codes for CAWSHGGNQPQHF.

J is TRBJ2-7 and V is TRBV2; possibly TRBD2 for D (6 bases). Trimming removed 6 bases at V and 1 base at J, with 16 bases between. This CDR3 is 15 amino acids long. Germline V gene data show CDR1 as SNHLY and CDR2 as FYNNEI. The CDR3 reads CASRKGLPRSYEQYF. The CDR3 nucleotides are TGTGCCAGCAGGAAGGGACTTCCTCGATCCTACGAGCAGTACTTC.